Following are 29 T cell receptor beta chains from one sample sequenced in a study of regulatory T cells in long-lasting Graves disease. Time point of the sample: persistent/refractory GD, antithyroid drugs over 5 years with positive TRAb. Extracted RNA from PBMCs served as the source of the TCR library. The TCR beta library used iRepertoire HTBI primers with Arm-PCR amplification of CDR3. TCRdb redid the calling of the multiplex PCR reads with MiXCR, one entry per CDR3 protein. The repertoire holds around 340,000 distinct CDR3 sequences, with around 20% as singletons. The material was peripheral blood mononuclear cells (PBMCs), obtained when the disease was refractory, from a patient treated with antithyroid drugs. The source is a female donor with Graves disease.

This clonotype has ten or more counts. The V call is TRBV2, the J call TRBJ2-7; 9 nucleotides match TRBD2. The CDR3 covers 14 residues. Germline V lookup: CDR1 SNHLY, CDR2 FYNNEI. With 11 bases clipped from V and 2 bases from J, the junction kept 10 bases outside the gene matches. The CDR3 bases are TGTGCCTCTCGAGGGCGGGAGGGCCCCTACGAGCAGTACTTC. It yields the protein CASRGREGPYEQYF.

This clonotype was seen a few times. V gene TRBV7-9 combines with J gene TRBJ2-7; 8 bases are shared with TRBD1. The V gene's germline CDR1 is SEHNR and CDR2 FQNEAQ (reference sequence). V trimming: 5 bases; J trimming: 5 bases; junction bases outside the gene matches: 20. The CDR3 is 18 amino acids. The CDR3 DNA is TGTGCCAGCAGCCCAGTGGGGGGACAGGCCGTTCTTCCTCACGAGCAGTACTTC. It yields the protein CASSPVGGQAVLPHEQYF.

This clonotype occurred a few times. The V and J genes are TRBV28 and TRBJ2-7; a possible D gene is TRBD1 (5 bases). CDR1 is MDHEN and CDR2 is SYDVKM in the germline V gene. The V end lost 4 bases, the J end lost 0 bases, and 10 bases lay between the germline ends. This CDR3 contains 14 residues. DNA of the CDR3: TGTGCCAGCAGTTGGACACCCTCCTCCTACGAGCAGTACTTC. This gives the protein CASSWTPSSYEQYF.

The genes are TRBV5-1 and TRBJ2-1, with D uncertain. This CDR3 comprises 13 residues. The germline V gene encodes CDR1 SGHRS and CDR2 YFSETQ. Trimming pared 0 bases from V and 12 bases from J, leaving 13 bases between. The CDR3 DNA is TGCGCCAGCAGCTTGGAAACGGGTTTCGGGCAGTTCTTC. This translates into CASSLETGFGQFF. Full variable domain (outside the CDR3, taken from reference TRBV5-1 and TRBJ2-1): KAGVTQTPRYLIKTRGQQVTLSCSPISGHRSVSWYQQTPGQGLQFLFEYFSETQRNKGNFPGRFSGRQFSNSRSEMNVSTLELGDSALYLCASSLETGFGQFFGPGTRLTVL.

This clonotype was seen a few times. The rearrangement joins TRBV15 to TRBJ2-7; D is perhaps TRBD1 or TRBD2 (5 bases each). The CDR3 covers 14 residues. Germline loops: CDR1 LNHNV, CDR2 YYDKDF (reference sequence). The ends were cut back, 7 bases at V and 4 bases at J, with 17 bases in the middle. CDR3 protein: CATNLDRGKYEQYF. CDR3 nucleotide sequence: TGTGCCACCAACCTGGACCGGGGCAAGTACGAGCAGTACTTC.

This clonotype showed up many times. The rearrangement uses TRBV5-4 and TRBJ1-2; D gene uncertain. The CDR3 runs to 13 residues. V was pared by 3 bases and J by 8 bases, with 14 bases between. The V gene's germline CDR1 is SGHNT and CDR2 YYREEE (reference sequence). CDR3 in DNA: TGTGCCAGCAGCTATGAGCGGATACGAGGCTACACCTTC. It specifies CASSYERIRGYTF.

In its sample, this clonotype was seen many times. The chain carries TRBV28 and TRBJ1-4, with no clear D. Germline CDR1 MDHEN, CDR2 SYDVKM. V lost 4 bases and J lost 6, with 18 bases in between. The CDR3 covers 16 residues. The CDR3 region is CASSSRALTPDEKLFF. CDR3 sequence (DNA): TGTGCCAGCAGTTCCCGCGCTTTGACACCCGATGAAAAACTGTTTTTT.

The V and J genes are TRBV7-2 and TRBJ2-2; no clear D. Trimming cost V 6 bases and J 5 bases, with 10 bases left between them. Germline V gives CDR1 SGHTA, CDR2 FQGNSA. The CDR3 is made up of 13 amino acids. CDR3 loop: CASSSTITGELFF. Written as DNA, the CDR3 is TGTGCCAGCAGTTCCACAATTACCGGGGAGCTGTTTTTT. Supplemented by reference TRBV7-2 and TRBJ2-2, the full variable domain reads GAGVSQSPSNKVTEKGKDVELRCDPISGHTALYWYRQSLGQGLEFLIYFQGNSAPDKSGLPSDRFSAERTGGSVSTLTIQRTQQEDSAVYLCASSSTITGELFFGEGSRLTVL.

J is TRBJ1-2 and V is TRBV5-1; D unclear. CDR1 is SGHRS and CDR2 is YFSETQ in the germline V gene. The CDR3 extends over 16 amino acids. V gave up 0 bases and J gave up 8 bases, with 20 bases separating them. The CDR3 region is CASSLVVATRLSGYTF. The DNA of the CDR3 is TGCGCCAGCAGCTTGGTTGTGGCAACTCGACTCAGCGGCTACACCTTC.

This clonotype has at least ten counts. The gene calls are TRBV19 and TRBJ1-1, with D possibly matching TRBD1 (6 bases). This CDR3 region has 18 residues. CDR1 and CDR2 (germline): LNHDA, SQIVND (reference sequence). With 6 bases removed from V and 0 bases from J, the gap between germline ends came to 23 bases. CDR3 DNA sequence: TGTGCCAGTAGGATAAAGCCGGGACACCTCAACTTGAACACTGAAGCTTTCTTT. Protein product: CASRIKPGHLNLNTEAFF.

This clonotype was seen more than once but under ten times. The chain employs TRBV7-6 and TRBJ1-5, with D perhaps TRBD1 (5 bases). V was shortened by 2 bases and J by 3 bases, with 14 bases between the two germline ends. Germline V lookup: CDR1 SGHVS, CDR2 FNYEAQ. The CDR3 runs to 16 residues. Here the CDR3 reads CASSLSRGRFNQPQHF. In nucleotides, the CDR3 is TGTGCCAGCAGCTTAAGCCGGGGACGGTTCAATCAGCCCCAGCATTTT.

This clonotype was seen more than once but under ten times. The J gene is TRBJ1-3, the V gene TRBV7-9; 12 nucleotides match TRBD1. The V gene's germline CDR1 is SEHNR and CDR2 FQNEAQ (reference sequence). V shed 4 bases, J shed 2 bases, and the junction held 12 bases outside the gene matches. The CDR3 consists of 19 residues. CDR3: CASSYLRDRGPRPGNTIYF. The CDR3 nucleotides are TGTGCCAGCAGCTACCTCCGGGACAGGGGGCCACGACCTGGAAACACCATATATTTT.

Here the CDR3 DNA reads TGTGCCAGCAGCGGTTTCACAGGGCCGGAGACCCAGTACTTC. Amino acids: CASSGFTGPETQYF. The rearrangement uses TRBV9 and TRBJ2-5, with D possibly being TRBD1 (6 bases). The CDR3 length is 14 residues. Germline values: CDR1 SGDLS, CDR2 YYNGEE. Trimming pared 3 bases from V and 5 bases from J, leaving 14 bases between. Based on the CDR3 plus reference TRBV9 and TRBJ2-5, the full variable domain is DSGVTQTPKHLITATGQRVTLRCSPRSGDLSVYWYQQSLDQGLQFLIQYYNGEERAKGNILERFSAQQFPDLHSELNLSSLELGDSALYFCASSGFTGPETQYFGPGTRLLVL.

This clonotype was seen at least ten times. The gene calls are TRBV20-1 and TRBJ1-5; the match to TRBD1 covers 9 bases. J lost 6 bases, V lost 0 bases, and 9 bases had no gene match. The CDR3 sequence is 16 residues long. Germline CDR1 DFQATT, CDR2 SNEGSKA (reference sequence). The CDR3: CSARDVGTGSGQPQHF. In DNA form, the CDR3 reads TGCAGTGCTAGAGATGTGGGGACAGGGTCCGGTCAGCCCCAGCATTTT.

The rearrangement joins TRBV5-1 to TRBJ1-1; no clear D. V was trimmed by 3 bases and J by 1 base, leaving 10 bases between them. Germline values: CDR1 SGHRS, CDR2 YFSETQ. The CDR3 runs 14 residues. The CDR3 DNA sequence: TGCGCCAGCAGCTGGGTCCCGGGGAACACTGAAGCTTTCTTT. It translates to CASSWVPGNTEAFF. Supplemented by reference TRBV5-1 and TRBJ1-1, the full variable domain reads KAGVTQTPRYLIKTRGQQVTLSCSPISGHRSVSWYQQTPGQGLQFLFEYFSETQRNKGNFPGRFSGRQFSNSRSEMNVSTLELGDSALYLCASSWVPGNTEAFFGQGTRLTVV.

The chain joins TRBV11-2 to TRBJ1-6; unclear D gene. V shed 4 bases and J shed 7 bases, with 2 bases lying between them. Looked up from germline, CDR1 is SGHAT and CDR2 is FQNNGV. This CDR3 has 11 residues. The CDR3 sequence: CASSWNSPLHF. In DNA, the CDR3 is TGTGCCAGCAGCTGGAATTCACCCCTCCACTTT.

In this sample, this clonotype turned up many times. The chain recombines TRBV6-1 with TRBJ2-7; tentatively, D is TRBD1 or TRBD2 (5 bases each). The CDR3 sequence is 13 residues long. Trimming took off 7 bases at V and 4 bases at J, with 14 bases between the two ends. Germline values: CDR1 MNHNS, CDR2 SASEGT. This CDR3 reads CASTPWGSYEQYF. The DNA of the CDR3 is TGTGCCAGCACTCCGTGGGGGTCATACGAGCAGTACTTC.

In this sample, this clonotype turned up many times. This chain joins TRBV2 and TRBJ2-7; TRBD2 matches at 8 bases. The CDR3 is made up of 16 amino acids. Per germline, CDR1 SNHLY and CDR2 FYNNEI. The V gene end was trimmed by 7 bases and the J gene end by 4 bases; junction bases not matched to a gene: 15. In DNA form, the CDR3 reads TGTGCCAGCATCGGACTTTCGGGGGGGCCGAAATACGAGCAGTACTTC. The encoded protein is CASIGLSGGPKYEQYF. The full variable domain, with the rest looked up from reference TRBV2 and TRBJ2-7, is EPEVTQTPSHQVTQMGQEVILRCVPISNHLYFYWYRQILGQKVEFLVSFYNNEISEKSEIFDDQFSVERPDGSNFTLKIRSTKLEDSAMYFCASIGLSGGPKYEQYFGPGTRLTVT.

This clonotype was found many times. The chain recombines TRBV7-3 with TRBJ2-5; tentative D call: TRBD1 (5 bases). The V end lost 5 bases, the J end lost 4 bases, and 14 bases lay between the germline ends. The CDR3 sequence is 14 residues long. Germline CDR1 is SGHTA and CDR2 is FQGTGA. The CDR3 is CASSDQGSLETQYF. The CDR3 coding sequence is TGTGCCAGCAGCGATCAGGGTTCCCTAGAGACCCAGTACTTC.

This clonotype occurred a few times. The chain couples TRBV3-1 to TRBJ2-7; 7 bases line up with TRBD2. The CDR3 sequence is 14 residues long. Germline CDR1 is LGHDT and CDR2 is YNNKEL (reference sequence). Germline trimming cut 5 bases from V and 6 bases from J; bases unmatched to any gene: 10. The CDR3 sequence is CASSSGGLVAEQYF. CDR3 DNA: TGTGCCAGCAGCAGTGGAGGACTAGTTGCCGAGCAGTACTTC.

At least ten counts were recorded for this clonotype. The rearrangement uses TRBV28 and TRBJ1-4; D uncertain. Trimming shortened V by 6 bases and J by 8 bases, and 10 bases separated the two germline ends. CDR1 MDHEN and CDR2 SYDVKM come from the germline V gene. The CDR3 is 12 residues long. CDR3 loop: CASSGFGEKLFF. In DNA form, the CDR3 reads TGTGCCAGCAGCGGATTCGGGGAAAAACTGTTTTTT.

The rearrangement links TRBV3-1 to TRBJ2-2, with 7 nucleotides matching TRBD1. The CDR3 is made up of 14 amino acids. The germline V gene has CDR1 LGHDT and CDR2 YNNKEL (reference sequence). V trimming: 4 bases; J trimming: 7 bases; junction bases outside the gene matches: 6. The CDR3 DNA sequence: TGTGCCAGCAGCCTACAGGGGTCGATCGGGGAGCTGTTTTTT. It codes for CASSLQGSIGELFF.

The chain has TRBV12-3 or TRBV12-4 and TRBJ2-2; no definite D call. With 3 bases removed from V and 1 base from J, the gap between germline ends came to 6 bases. The CDR3 contains 14 residues. The CDR3 reads CASSFHRNTGELFF. The DNA of the CDR3 is TGTGCCAGCAGTTTTCATCGGAACACCGGGGAGCTGTTTTTT.

This clonotype was observed a handful of times. The chain has TRBV27 and TRBJ1-1; no reliable D call. Looked up from germline, CDR1 is MNHEY and CDR2 is SMNVEV (reference sequence). The CDR3 runs 13 residues. Trimming removed 6 bases at V and 5 bases at J, with 13 bases between. CDR3 sequence (DNA): TGTGCCAGCAGCGAAGTCGGGAGGACTGAAGCTTTCTTT. As protein: CASSEVGRTEAFF.

The J gene is TRBJ2-5, the V gene TRBV7-9; 8 bases map to TRBD1. Looked up from germline, CDR1 is SEHNR and CDR2 is FQNEAQ (reference sequence). V was pared by 5 bases and J by 3 bases, with 32 bases of the junction left unmatched. The CDR3 extends over 23 amino acids. CDR3 coding DNA: TGTGCCAGCAGCGAGAACTATGCACTCGTGAATATCCCGAGACAGGGGCTCAAAGAGACCCAGTACTTC. Protein sequence: CASSENYALVNIPRQGLKETQYF.

This chain connects TRBV20-1 to TRBJ1-2, with D perhaps matching TRBD1 (5 bases). Germline V gene lookup returns CDR1 DFQATT and CDR2 SNEGSKA (reference sequence). The CDR3 runs to 15 residues. V was shortened by 0 bases and J by 0 bases, with 11 bases between the two germline ends. DNA of the CDR3: TGCAGTGCTAGAGATCAGGGCAGGGCTAACTATGGCTACACCTTC. Translated, it gives CSARDQGRANYGYTF.

The chain couples TRBV5-1 to TRBJ1-1; D not certain. V was cut by 4 bases and J by 2 bases, with 15 bases left in between. CDR1 and CDR2 (germline): SGHRS, YFSETQ. The CDR3 sequence is 15 residues long. The CDR3 loop is CASSTNPSINTEAFF. In nucleotides, the CDR3 is TGCGCCAGCAGCACCAACCCAAGCATCAACACTGAAGCTTTCTTT.

This clonotype was seen only a few times. The chain uses TRBV5-1 and TRBJ2-5; 8 nucleotides line up with TRBD2. V was clipped by 0 bases and J by 7 bases; unmatched bases: 5. The CDR3 is 14 residues long. CDR1 is SGHRS and CDR2 is YFSETQ in the germline V gene. CDR3 nucleotide sequence: TGCGCCAGCAGCTTGGAGGTGGCGGGGGGGACCCAGTACTTC. Its protein product is CASSLEVAGGTQYF.

With respect to this clonotype: This sequence may be a read error, since a much larger clone differs from it by one base. The chain recombines TRBV2 with TRBJ1-5, with 9 bases that match TRBD1. Germline CDR1 is SNHLY and CDR2 is FYNNEI. With 9 bases clipped from V and 5 bases from J, the junction kept 5 bases outside the gene matches. The CDR3 extends over 13 amino acids. The CDR3 loop reads CASGQGHDQPQHF. The DNA of the CDR3 is TGTGCCAGTGGACAGGGGCACGATCAGCCCCAGCATTTT.